These T cell receptor beta chains were read from a single sample in a study of vaccination and CD4 T cells after COVID-19. No cognate antigen is known for these TCRs. MiXCR, run by TCRdb on the PCR reads, gives a single entry per CDR3 protein. This sample has some 9,000 distinct CDR3 sequences; roughly a third occur once, and the top ten carry 39%. Sequencing was carried out using CD4+ T cells from blood, cultured in vitro. These receptors were obtained from a human donor in good health. The CDR3 runs from the conserved cysteine through the conserved F or W. Fields, in order: CDR3 length, clone size, V gene, J gene, D gene, CDR3 DNA, CDR3 protein. The D gene is left open where the match is weak. Size tells how often a clone was seen (once, few, many) or the class of an expanded clone, and some rows leave it out.

cdr3_length: 14; clone_size: -; v_call: TRBV11-3; j_call: TRBJ2-7; d_call: -; cdr3_nt: TGTGCCAGCAGCTTAGACGCAAACAGGGACGAGCAGTACTTC; cdr3_aa: CASSLDANRDEQYF
cdr3_length: 12; clone_size: -; v_call: TRBV23-1; j_call: TRBJ1-2; d_call: TRBD1; cdr3_nt: TGCGCCAGCAGTCGAGGGGGCCCTGGCTACACCTTC; cdr3_aa: CASSRGGPGYTF
cdr3_length: 13; clone_size: few; v_call: TRBV20-1; j_call: TRBJ1-4; d_call: -; cdr3_nt: TGCAGTGCTAGAAAAGGGCCTAATGAAAAACTGTTTTTT; cdr3_aa: CSARKGPNEKLFF
cdr3_length: 13; clone_size: -; v_call: TRBV2; j_call: TRBJ2-6; d_call: -; cdr3_nt: TGTGCCAGCAGTGGGTCTGGGGCCAACGTCCTGACTTTC; cdr3_aa: CASSGSGANVLTF
cdr3_length: 13; clone_size: -; v_call: TRBV5-1; j_call: TRBJ1-2; d_call: -; cdr3_nt: TGCGCCAGCGGCTTGGATAGCTACTATGGCTACACCTTC; cdr3_aa: CASGLDSYYGYTF
cdr3_length: 15; clone_size: -; v_call: TRBV2; j_call: TRBJ2-3; d_call: -; cdr3_nt: TGTGCCAGCAGTGGGTTACAGGGCCCCACAGATACGCAGTATTTT; cdr3_aa: CASSGLQGPTDTQYF
cdr3_length: 16; clone_size: -; v_call: TRBV19; j_call: TRBJ1-3; d_call: -; cdr3_nt: TGTGCCAGTAGTGTTACAGGGATCCTTCCTGGAAACACCATATATTTT; cdr3_aa: CASSVTGILPGNTIYF
cdr3_length: 11; clone_size: few; v_call: TRBV7-2; j_call: TRBJ1-1; d_call: -; cdr3_nt: TGTGCCAGCAGCTTAGCGAAGCGGGCTTTCTTT; cdr3_aa: CASSLAKRAFF
cdr3_length: 15; clone_size: -; v_call: TRBV20-1; j_call: TRBJ2-3; d_call: TRBD1; cdr3_nt: TGCAGTGCTGAGCCGACAGGGGGATTCATAGATACGCAGTATTTT; cdr3_aa: CSAEPTGGFIDTQYF
cdr3_length: 13; clone_size: -; v_call: TRBV7-9; j_call: TRBJ1-5; d_call: -; cdr3_nt: TGTGCCAGCAGCCCATCCACCCCGCAGCCCCAGCATTTT; cdr3_aa: CASSPSTPQPQHF
cdr3_length: 15; clone_size: -; v_call: TRBV10-3; j_call: TRBJ2-3; d_call: TRBD2; cdr3_nt: TGTGCCATCAGTTGGACTAGCGGGAGCACAGATACGCAGTATTTT; cdr3_aa: CAISWTSGSTDTQYF
cdr3_length: 13; clone_size: few; v_call: TRBV7-2; j_call: TRBJ1-2; d_call: -; cdr3_nt: TGTGCCAGCAGCGTGGACACCCTTAGAGGCTACACCTTC; cdr3_aa: CASSVDTLRGYTF
cdr3_length: 15; clone_size: once; v_call: TRBV18; j_call: TRBJ1-3; d_call: -; cdr3_nt: TGTGCCAGCTCTCCACAAGGAATCTCTGGGAACACCATATATTTT; cdr3_aa: CASSPQGISGNTIYF
cdr3_length: 14; clone_size: -; v_call: TRBV7-9; j_call: TRBJ1-1; d_call: TRBD1; cdr3_nt: TGTGCCAGCAGCTTAACAGGGGTGGACACTGAAGCTTTCTTT; cdr3_aa: CASSLTGVDTEAFF
cdr3_length: 15; clone_size: -; v_call: TRBV6-5; j_call: TRBJ2-5; d_call: -; cdr3_nt: TGTGCCAGCAGTTACTTCATGACTAGGGGAGAGACCCAGTACTTC; cdr3_aa: CASSYFMTRGETQYF
cdr3_length: 14; clone_size: medium-sized; v_call: TRBV7-9; j_call: TRBJ1-1; d_call: TRBD1; cdr3_nt: TGTGCCAGCAGCCCGGACAGGGTCAACACTGAAGCTTTCTTT; cdr3_aa: CASSPDRVNTEAFF
cdr3_length: 13; clone_size: -; v_call: TRBV10-3; j_call: TRBJ1-1; d_call: -; cdr3_nt: TGTGCCATCAGTGTTAGGGCGAACACTGAAGCTTTCTTT; cdr3_aa: CAISVRANTEAFF
cdr3_length: 13; clone_size: -; v_call: TRBV12-3/TRBV12-4; j_call: TRBJ2-7; d_call: -; cdr3_nt: TGTGCCAGCAGTTCAAAAAGTCCCCTCGAGCAGTACTTC; cdr3_aa: CASSSKSPLEQYF
cdr3_length: 14; clone_size: once; v_call: TRBV6-5; j_call: TRBJ1-1; d_call: -; cdr3_nt: TGTGCCAGCAGTTTTCGCAGGGGAAGTCTCGGTGCTTTCTTT; cdr3_aa: CASSFRRGSLGAFF
cdr3_length: 14; clone_size: -; v_call: TRBV7-9; j_call: TRBJ1-1; d_call: TRBD1; cdr3_nt: TGTGCCAGCAGCTCACAGGGGTGGTTAGGTGAAGCTTTCTTT; cdr3_aa: CASSSQGWLGEAFF
cdr3_length: 15; clone_size: few; v_call: TRBV7-8; j_call: TRBJ1-3; d_call: TRBD1; cdr3_nt: TGTGCCAGCAGCTTAGTAGGCAGGGGGAGTAGCACCATATATTTT; cdr3_aa: CASSLVGRGSSTIYF
cdr3_length: 14; clone_size: -; v_call: TRBV2; j_call: TRBJ1-1; d_call: TRBD1; cdr3_nt: TGTGCCAGCAGCTTCGACAGGGATAGTACTGAAGCTTTCTTT; cdr3_aa: CASSFDRDSTEAFF
cdr3_length: 14; clone_size: -; v_call: TRBV19; j_call: TRBJ1-1; d_call: -; cdr3_nt: TGTGCCAGTAGTATAGGGGGGGAGAGGTCTGAAGCTTTCTTT; cdr3_aa: CASSIGGERSEAFF
cdr3_length: 15; clone_size: medium-sized; v_call: TRBV6-1; j_call: TRBJ2-3; d_call: TRBD2; cdr3_nt: TGTGCCAGCAGTGGTCTAGCGGGGGGGCCCGATACGCAGTATTTT; cdr3_aa: CASSGLAGGPDTQYF
cdr3_length: 16; clone_size: -; v_call: TRBV5-1; j_call: TRBJ2-6; d_call: -; cdr3_nt: TGCGCCAGCAGGTGGGGGGCAACGTCTGGGGCCAACGTCCTGACTTTC; cdr3_aa: CASRWGATSGANVLTF
cdr3_length: 11; clone_size: -; v_call: TRBV20-1; j_call: TRBJ2-7; d_call: -; cdr3_nt: TGCAGTGCTAGTCCTTTCTACGAGCAGTACTTC; cdr3_aa: CSASPFYEQYF
cdr3_length: 16; clone_size: -; v_call: TRBV7-9; j_call: TRBJ1-2; d_call: TRBD1; cdr3_nt: TGTGCCAGCAGCCGGCGGCGACAGGGGGATAGCTATGGCTACACCTTC; cdr3_aa: CASSRRRQGDSYGYTF
cdr3_length: 12; clone_size: -; v_call: TRBV18; j_call: TRBJ2-1; d_call: -; cdr3_nt: TGTGCCAGCTCACTACTTTTAGGTGAGCAGTTCTTC; cdr3_aa: CASSLLLGEQFF
cdr3_length: 14; clone_size: few; v_call: TRBV7-9; j_call: TRBJ2-7; d_call: TRBD1; cdr3_nt: TGTGCCAGCAGCCAAGGACAGGGGACCTACGAGCAGTACTTC; cdr3_aa: CASSQGQGTYEQYF
cdr3_length: 15; clone_size: few; v_call: TRBV7-3; j_call: TRBJ2-2; d_call: -; cdr3_nt: TGTGCCAGCAGCTTAGTGGCAGAGCCTACCGGGGAGCTGTTTTTT; cdr3_aa: CASSLVAEPTGELFF
cdr3_length: 13; clone_size: -; v_call: TRBV19; j_call: TRBJ1-2; d_call: -; cdr3_nt: TGTGCCAGTAGTATAGATGCGTACTATGGCTACACCTTC; cdr3_aa: CASSIDAYYGYTF
cdr3_length: 14; clone_size: few; v_call: TRBV6-1; j_call: TRBJ2-5; d_call: -; cdr3_nt: TGTGCCACCTCGTTAGGGGGGGTCCAAGAGACCCAGTACTTC; cdr3_aa: CATSLGGVQETQYF
cdr3_length: 15; clone_size: -; v_call: TRBV19; j_call: TRBJ2-3; d_call: -; cdr3_nt: TGTGCCAGTAGTATACGCAGGGCCGGCACAGATACGCAGTATTTT; cdr3_aa: CASSIRRAGTDTQYF
cdr3_length: 14; clone_size: few; v_call: TRBV6-1; j_call: TRBJ1-5; d_call: -; cdr3_nt: TGTGCCAGCAGTGGGGGGTATAGCAATCAGCCCCAGCATTTT; cdr3_aa: CASSGGYSNQPQHF
cdr3_length: 17; clone_size: -; v_call: TRBV12-3/TRBV12-4; j_call: TRBJ2-7; d_call: TRBD1; cdr3_nt: TGTGCCAGCAGTTTAGTCCGGGACAGGGGGGAAAACTACGAGCAGTACTTC; cdr3_aa: CASSLVRDRGENYEQYF
cdr3_length: 19; clone_size: few; v_call: TRBV7-9; j_call: TRBJ2-7; d_call: TRBD2; cdr3_nt: TGTGCCAGCAGCTTGTGGGGGGGGATTGCAGGGACTAGCTCCTACGAGCAGTACTTC; cdr3_aa: CASSLWGGIAGTSSYEQYF
cdr3_length: 12; clone_size: few; v_call: TRBV6-1; j_call: TRBJ2-2; d_call: -; cdr3_nt: TGTGCCAGCCTCCGGTTCGGGGGGGAGCTGTTTTTT; cdr3_aa: CASLRFGGELFF
cdr3_length: 14; clone_size: -; v_call: TRBV6-1; j_call: TRBJ1-4; d_call: TRBD1; cdr3_nt: TGTGCCAGCAGCCCAAGACAGGGGCGAGAAAAACTGTTTTTT; cdr3_aa: CASSPRQGREKLFF
cdr3_length: 14; clone_size: -; v_call: TRBV20-1; j_call: TRBJ1-5; d_call: TRBD1; cdr3_nt: TGCAGTGCTAGTTTGCGGGACAGGGAACAGCCCCAGCATTTT; cdr3_aa: CSASLRDREQPQHF
cdr3_length: 12; clone_size: few; v_call: TRBV30; j_call: TRBJ1-1; d_call: -; cdr3_nt: TGTGCCTGGAGTGTCCCCGGGCTAATGGCTTTCTTT; cdr3_aa: CAWSVPGLMAFF
cdr3_length: 13; clone_size: few; v_call: TRBV6-1; j_call: TRBJ1-5; d_call: -; cdr3_nt: TGTGCCAGCGGGGACACTGCAAATCAGCCCCAGCATTTT; cdr3_aa: CASGDTANQPQHF
cdr3_length: 15; clone_size: -; v_call: TRBV20-1; j_call: TRBJ2-3; d_call: TRBD2; cdr3_nt: TGCAGTGCTAGACCACTAGCGGGGCTGCAGAATACGCAGTATTTT; cdr3_aa: CSARPLAGLQNTQYF
cdr3_length: 15; clone_size: -; v_call: TRBV25-1; j_call: TRBJ2-7; d_call: -; cdr3_nt: TGTGCCAGCAGTGAATATCGTACAGGGTATGACGAGCAGTACTTC; cdr3_aa: CASSEYRTGYDEQYF
cdr3_length: 13; clone_size: -; v_call: TRBV20-1; j_call: TRBJ1-2; d_call: -; cdr3_nt: TGCAGTGCCGACGCAGAGTCCAACTATGGCTACACCTTC; cdr3_aa: CSADAESNYGYTF
cdr3_length: 12; clone_size: -; v_call: TRBV6-5; j_call: TRBJ1-5; d_call: -; cdr3_nt: TGTGCCAGCAGTTTAAAGGGTCAGCCCCAGCATTTT; cdr3_aa: CASSLKGQPQHF
cdr3_length: 14; clone_size: -; v_call: TRBV28; j_call: TRBJ1-3; d_call: TRBD1; cdr3_nt: TGTGCCAGCAGCACCGGGACAGGGGGGTACACCATATATTTT; cdr3_aa: CASSTGTGGYTIYF
cdr3_length: 16; clone_size: few; v_call: TRBV21-1; j_call: TRBJ2-3; d_call: -; cdr3_nt: TGTGCCAGCCCAAAGGGTGGGCGGGGGGTCACAGATACGCAGTATTTT; cdr3_aa: CASPKGGRGVTDTQYF
cdr3_length: 13; clone_size: few; v_call: TRBV4-1; j_call: TRBJ2-5; d_call: -; cdr3_nt: TGCGCCAGCAGCCAAGGTCCTGAAGAGACCCAGTACTTC; cdr3_aa: CASSQGPEETQYF
cdr3_length: 15; clone_size: -; v_call: TRBV18; j_call: TRBJ2-1; d_call: -; cdr3_nt: TGTGCCAGCTCACCACCTGAGGGCTCCTACAATGAGCAGTTCTTC; cdr3_aa: CASSPPEGSYNEQFF
cdr3_length: 16; clone_size: few; v_call: TRBV20-1; j_call: TRBJ2-1; d_call: -; cdr3_nt: TGCAGTGCTAGAGATATGGAGCGGGCCCTATACAATGAGCAGTTCTTC; cdr3_aa: CSARDMERALYNEQFF
cdr3_length: 17; clone_size: few; v_call: TRBV6-1; j_call: TRBJ1-1; d_call: -; cdr3_nt: TGTGCCAGCAGTGATCCAAGGCGGGGAAAGAGGAACACTGAAGCTTTCTTT; cdr3_aa: CASSDPRRGKRNTEAFF
cdr3_length: 12; clone_size: -; v_call: TRBV20-1; j_call: TRBJ2-6; d_call: -; cdr3_nt: TGCAGTGCCAACTCTGGGGCCAACGTCCTGACTTTC; cdr3_aa: CSANSGANVLTF
cdr3_length: 14; clone_size: -; v_call: TRBV20-1; j_call: TRBJ2-3; d_call: TRBD2; cdr3_nt: TGCAGTGCTTTACCGGGACTAGCATCTGATACGCAGTATTTT; cdr3_aa: CSALPGLASDTQYF
cdr3_length: 15; clone_size: few; v_call: TRBV29-1; j_call: TRBJ2-1; d_call: -; cdr3_nt: TGCAGCGTTGACAATGCAGCTTCTTTTTACAATGAGCAGTTCTTC; cdr3_aa: CSVDNAASFYNEQFF
cdr3_length: 17; clone_size: few; v_call: TRBV5-1; j_call: TRBJ1-6; d_call: TRBD1; cdr3_nt: TGCGCCAGCAGCTCCTTACCGACAGGGCTGATTAATTCACCCCTCCACTTT; cdr3_aa: CASSSLPTGLINSPLHF
cdr3_length: 15; clone_size: -; v_call: TRBV19; j_call: TRBJ2-3; d_call: TRBD2; cdr3_nt: TGTGCCAGTAGTATACTAGCGGGGGGCCAAGATACGCAGTATTTT; cdr3_aa: CASSILAGGQDTQYF
cdr3_length: 14; clone_size: -; v_call: TRBV14; j_call: TRBJ1-2; d_call: -; cdr3_nt: TGTGCCAGCAGCCAATATTGGACAGACTATGGCTACACCTTC; cdr3_aa: CASSQYWTDYGYTF